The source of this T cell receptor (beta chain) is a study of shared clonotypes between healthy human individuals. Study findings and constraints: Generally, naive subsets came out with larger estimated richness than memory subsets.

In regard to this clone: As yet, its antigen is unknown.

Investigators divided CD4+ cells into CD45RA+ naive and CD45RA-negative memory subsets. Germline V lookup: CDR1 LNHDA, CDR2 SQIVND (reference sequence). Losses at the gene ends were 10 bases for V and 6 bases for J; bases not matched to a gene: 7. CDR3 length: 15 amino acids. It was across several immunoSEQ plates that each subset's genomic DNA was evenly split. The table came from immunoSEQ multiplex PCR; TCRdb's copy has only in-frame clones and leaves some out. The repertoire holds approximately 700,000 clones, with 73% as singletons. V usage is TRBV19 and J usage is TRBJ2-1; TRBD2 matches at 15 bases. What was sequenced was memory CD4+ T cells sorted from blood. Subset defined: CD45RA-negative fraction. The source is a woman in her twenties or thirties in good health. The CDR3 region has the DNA TGTGCCACCACTGAGGGACTAGCGGGAGGCAATGAGCAGTTCTTC. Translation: CATTEGLAGGNEQFF.